The 10 T cell receptor beta chains in this list originate from one sample, sequenced in a study of shared clonotypes between healthy human individuals. Data came from immunoSEQ multiplex PCR; TCRdb stores just in-frame clones and leaves some out. The data show around 1.1 million clones, 70% to 85% seen once. The sequenced sample was memory CD4+ T cells from PBMCs. As to subset: CD45RA-negative fraction. These receptors all stem from a man younger than 35 in good health. Some clones in this sample may be carry-over from other donors' samples.

V gene TRBV20-1 combines with J gene TRBJ1-2, with D uncertain. The CDR3 is 11 residues long. CDR1 is DFQATT, CDR2 SNEGSKA, per germline (reference sequence). V was clipped by 0 bases and J by 7 bases, with 6 bases between them. CDR3 residues: CSARDALGYTF. CDR3 sequence (DNA): TGCAGTGCTAGAGATGCGCTTGGCTACACCTTC.

The chain joins TRBV28 to TRBJ1-4; D not certain. Trimming pared 5 bases from V and 7 bases from J, leaving 29 bases between. Germline CDR1 is MDHEN and CDR2 is SYDVKM. There are 19 residues in the CDR3. The CDR3 region has the DNA TGTGCCAGCAGTACAACCCTGGGGTGGGGAGGACTCCAGACTGAAAAACTGTTTTTT. Translation: CASSTTLGWGGLQTEKLFF.

This clone was recorded once. The chain employs TRBV19 and TRBJ1-5, with D unresolved. CDR3 size: 12 residues. V dropped 4 bases and J dropped 9 bases, with 10 bases sitting between them. The V gene's germline CDR1 is LNHDA and CDR2 SQIVND (reference sequence). The CDR3 bases are TGTGCCAGTAGTACGGCCAGTGGGCCCCAGCATTTT. It encodes CASSTASGPQHF.

There are a few counts of this clone. This chain uses TRBV18 with TRBJ2-1; the match to TRBD1 covers 9 bases. Germline V lookup: CDR1 KGHSH, CDR2 LQKENI. Losses at the gene ends were 0 bases for V and 1 base for J; bases not matched to a gene: 1. There are 16 residues in the CDR3. CDR3 loop: CASSPPTGGSYNEQFF. The CDR3 nucleotides are TGTGCCAGCTCACCACCGACAGGGGGGTCCTACAATGAGCAGTTCTTC.

This clone was counted a single time. This rearrangement joins TRBV5-1 to TRBJ2-7, with 11 bases fitting TRBD2. The V segment lost 4 bases and the J segment 2 bases; nucleotides outside the gene matches: 5. CDR1 is SGHRS, CDR2 YFSETQ, per germline. The length of the CDR3 is 15 residues. The CDR3 nucleotides read TGCGCCAGCAGCCCCGGGACTAGCGGAACCTACGAGCAGTACTTC. Protein product: CASSPGTSGTYEQYF.

This clone was observed a handful of times. The rearrangement joins TRBV7-2 to TRBJ2-1; TRBD2 might be the D (6 bases). The CDR3 has 15 residues. CDR1 is SGHTA, CDR2 FQGNSA, per germline. Trimming shortened V by 1 base and J by 8 bases, and 15 bases separated the two germline ends. The CDR3 loop is CASSLGRARRDEQFF. Written as DNA, the CDR3 is TGTGCCAGCAGCTTAGGGCGGGCCAGGAGGGATGAGCAGTTCTTC.

To note about this clone: Other DNA sequences of this sample code for an identical CDR3. V usage is TRBV29-1 and J usage is TRBJ2-5; D unresolved. This CDR3 spans 10 amino acids. Germline V gene data show CDR1 as SQVTM and CDR2 as ANQGSEA. V was cut by 4 bases and J by 5 bases, with 5 bases left in between. The DNA of the CDR3 is TGCAGCGTTGGGCGGGAGACCCAGTACTTC. It codes for CSVGRETQYF.

The V call is TRBV19, the J call TRBJ2-5, with 11 bases that match TRBD1. V lost 4 bases and J lost 6; bases outside the gene matches: 7. CDR3 length equals 15 residues. CDR1 and CDR2 from the germline V gene are LNHDA and SQIVND (reference sequence). As DNA, the CDR3 is TGTGCCAGTAGTACCGGGACAGGGGGAGGAAAGACCCAGTACTTC. Residues: CASSTGTGGGKTQYF.

This chain connects TRBV5-1 to TRBJ2-7; 9 bases are shared with TRBD1. The CDR3 loop spans 13 amino acids. Germline CDR1 and CDR2: SGHRS and YFSETQ. V lost 4 bases and J lost 6; bases outside the gene matches: 5. DNA of the CDR3: TGCGCCAGCAGCCGCGGACAGGGGACCGAGCAGTACTTC. Its protein product is CASSRGQGTEQYF.

This clone was recorded once. The CDR3 region is CATRDRGYEQYF. The CDR3 DNA is TGTGCCACCCGGGACAGGGGCTACGAGCAGTACTTC. The rearrangement uses TRBV2 and TRBJ2-7; TRBD1 aligns across 10 bases. CDR1 is SNHLY and CDR2 is FYNNEI in the germline V gene. V was pared by 10 bases and J by 3 bases, with 3 bases of the junction left unmatched. The CDR3 sequence is 12 residues long.